The rows below give T cell receptor beta chains drawn from one sample of a study of OX40 agonist ivuxolimab in advanced cancers. The table came from immunoSEQ multiplex PCR; TCRdb's copy has only in-frame clones and leaves some out. The sample consists of 70,000 to 95,000 clones, about 90% of them appearing once. The sequencing used CD4+ or CD8+ T cells sorted from blood, collected in a trial of the OX40 agonist ivuxolimab. The receptors were gathered from an adult with an advanced solid tumor such as melanoma, head and neck, liver or kidney cancer. The CDR3 runs from the conserved cysteine through the conserved F or W. D genes are given only for firm matches. Clone size is stated in some rows and not others, as once, few, many or a class when expanded.

TRBV5-4,TRBJ2-5,.,.,CASSLPPQETQYF,TGTGCCAGCAGCTTACCCCCCCAAGAGACCCAGTACTTC
TRBV19,TRBJ2-1,once,.,CASRDAVSSYNEQFF,TGTGCCAGTAGAGACGCGGTAAGCTCCTACAATGAGCAGTTCTTC
TRBV23-1,TRBJ1-1,.,.,CASSQFYLNTEAFF,TGCGCCAGCAGTCAATTTTACTTGAACACTGAAGCTTTCTTT
TRBV5-1,TRBJ1-4,.,.,CASSSSGATNEKLFF,TGCGCCAGCAGCAGCTCAGGTGCAACTAATGAAAAACTGTTTTTT
TRBV6-5,TRBJ2-7,.,.,CASSPGTFYEQYF,TGTGCCAGCAGTCCTGGGACCTTCTACGAGCAGTACTTC
TRBV9,TRBJ2-1,.,TRBD2,CASSAETSGSTRGQFF,TGTGCCAGCAGCGCCGAGACTAGCGGGTCCACCCGGGGGCAGTTCTTC
TRBV19,TRBJ1-5,.,.,CASSREAQPQHF,TGTGCCAGTAGTCGGGAGGCTCAGCCCCAGCATTTT
TRBV5-1,TRBJ2-7,.,TRBD2,CASGPSGVIYEQYF,TGCGCCAGCGGGCCCAGCGGGGTGATCTACGAGCAGTACTTC
TRBV6-6,TRBJ1-3,.,.,CASRGFPGNTIYF,TGTGCCAGCAGGGGATTTCCTGGAAACACCATATATTTT
TRBV19,TRBJ1-1,.,.,CASSTIPTAMNTEAFF,TGTGCCAGTAGTACCATCCCGACCGCTATGAACACTGAAGCTTTCTTT
TRBV7-8,TRBJ1-1,.,.,CASSLVGNTEAFF,TGTGCCAGCAGCTTAGTCGGGAACACTGAAGCTTTCTTT
TRBV11-2,TRBJ2-3,.,TRBD1,CASSSTGDPTDTQYF,TGTGCCAGCAGCTCGACAGGGGACCCCACAGATACGCAGTATTTT
TRBV11-2,TRBJ2-5,.,.,CASRISPSGETQYF,TGTGCCAGCCGAATATCCCCATCGGGAGAGACCCAGTACTTC